The TCR beta chain described here comes from a study of blood T cell repertoires in COVID-19. In the authors' workflow: Reference gene primer amplification gave estimated nucleated cell counts. Profiled with immunoSEQ multiplex PCR; TCRdb holds only in-frame clones, not every one. For V, J and clone size, that table is used; D and trimming come from the DNA. The sample has under 300,000 clones; 80% to 90% are singletons. CDR1 MNHEY and CDR2 SVGAGI come from the germline V gene. The V gene lost 2 bases and the J gene lost 2 bases, with 10 bases spanning the gap. This CDR3 spans 15 amino acids. All enrollees were roughly 18 to 89 years old and from about 25 US areas. Cohorts were determined from participant-reported clinical history.

Sequenced sample: PBMCs or T cells enriched from blood (not recorded which). The chain uses TRBV6-5 and TRBJ2-1; TRBD2 is a possible D gene (6 bases). The receptor was isolated from a man between 18 and 29 years old who had recovered from COVID-19. CDR3 sequence (DNA): TGTGCCAGCAGTTACACGGGGGAGGCCTACAATGAGCAGTTCTTC. Its translation is CASSYTGEAYNEQFF.